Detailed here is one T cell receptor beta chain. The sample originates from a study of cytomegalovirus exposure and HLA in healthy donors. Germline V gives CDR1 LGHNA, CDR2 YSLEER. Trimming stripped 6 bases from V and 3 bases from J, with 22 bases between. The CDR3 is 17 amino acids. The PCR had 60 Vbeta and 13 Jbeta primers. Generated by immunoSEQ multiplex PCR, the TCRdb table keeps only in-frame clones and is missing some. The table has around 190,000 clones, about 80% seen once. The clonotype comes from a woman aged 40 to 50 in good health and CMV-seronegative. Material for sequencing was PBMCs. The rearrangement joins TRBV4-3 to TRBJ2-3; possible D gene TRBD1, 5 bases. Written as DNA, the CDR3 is TGCGCCAGCAGTCGAAGGACACAAAAAAGGGTAACAGATACGCAGTATTTT. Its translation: CASSRRTQKRVTDTQYF.